This TCR beta chain appears in the sequencing data of a study of CD8 T cells in Susac syndrome. RNA amounts of about 0.5 to 1 ug underwent reverse transcription with random hexamers. With immunoSEQ multiplex PCR, TCR beta CDR3 was amplified across 54 Vbeta and 13 Jbeta. TCRdb reprocessed the immunoSEQ multiplex PCR reads with MiXCR, giving one entry per CDR3 protein. Of more than 150,000 distinct CDR3 sequences listed, approximately 94% are singletons. Sequencing targeted TCR beta in T cells from blood (CD8+ and CD4+). Germline-derived CDR1 and CDR2 are DFQATT and SNEGSKA (reference sequence). Trimming took off 0 bases at V and 7 bases at J, with 30 bases between the two ends. The CDR3 sequence is 19 residues long.

The clonotype was recovered from a human donor with multiple sclerosis. The specimen was CD8+ T cells from PBMCs. V and J are TRBV20-1 and TRBJ1-1, with D possibly matching TRBD1 (5 bases). CDR3 sequence (DNA): TGCAGTGCTAGAGATCATTTGCCTTTTCCCCGGGGGGAAAGAGATGAAGCTTTCTTT. Encoded protein: CSARDHLPFPRGERDEAFF.